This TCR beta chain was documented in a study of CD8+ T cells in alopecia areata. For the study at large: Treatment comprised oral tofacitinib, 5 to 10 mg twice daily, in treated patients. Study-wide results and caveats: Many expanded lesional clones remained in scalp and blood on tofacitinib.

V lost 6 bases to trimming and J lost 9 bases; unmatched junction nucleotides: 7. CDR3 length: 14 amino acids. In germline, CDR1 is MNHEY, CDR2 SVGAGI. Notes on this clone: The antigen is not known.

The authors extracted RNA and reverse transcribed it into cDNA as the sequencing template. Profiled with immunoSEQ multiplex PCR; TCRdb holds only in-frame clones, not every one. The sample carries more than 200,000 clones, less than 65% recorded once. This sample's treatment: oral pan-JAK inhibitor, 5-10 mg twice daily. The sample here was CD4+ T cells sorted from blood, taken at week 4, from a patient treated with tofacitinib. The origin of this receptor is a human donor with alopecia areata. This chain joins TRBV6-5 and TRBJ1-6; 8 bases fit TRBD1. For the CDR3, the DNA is TGTGCCAGCAGAAGGACAGGGTTAACTTCACCCCTCCACTTT. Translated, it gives CASRRTGLTSPLHF.